Each of the 24 T cell receptor beta chains below was sequenced from the same sample in a study of cytomegalovirus exposure and HLA in healthy donors. PCR was performed using 60 Vbeta and 13 Jbeta primers. The protocol was immunoSEQ multiplex PCR, while the TCRdb copy is restricted to in-frame clones and leaves out a portion. In total, the table holds 50,000 to 80,000 clones. The material sequenced was PBMCs. These receptors all stem from a woman younger than 30 in good health and CMV-seronegative.

This chain joins TRBV6-1 and TRBJ1-5; 8 bases match TRBD1. Germline assignment: CDR1 MNHNS and CDR2 SASEGT. With V trimmed by 7 bases and J by 4 bases, 9 bases remained unmatched. This CDR3 region has 15 residues. CDR3 in amino acids: CASMPGQGANQPQHF. The CDR3 nucleotides are TGTGCCAGCATGCCCGGGCAGGGGGCAAATCAGCCCCAGCATTTT.

The DNA for the CDR3 is TGTGCCTGGAAGGGACAGAACGTCGGTGGCTACACCTTC. Protein sequence: CAWKGQNVGGYTF. J is TRBJ1-2 and V is TRBV30, with TRBD1 matching over 7 bases. Germline trimming cut 4 bases from V and 7 bases from J; bases unmatched to any gene: 9. Looked up from germline, CDR1 is GTSNPN and CDR2 is SVGIG (reference sequence). The CDR3 runs to 13 residues.

This chain links TRBV10-3 with TRBJ2-7; D perhaps matches TRBD1 (7 bases). Germline V gene lookup returns CDR1 ENHRY and CDR2 SYGVKD. This CDR3 is built from 12 residues. V gave up 9 bases and J gave up 3 bases, with 12 bases separating them. In DNA, the CDR3 is TGTGCCATAAGGGGGGACAGCTACGAGCAGTACTTC. Encoded protein: CAIRGDSYEQYF.

V is TRBV5-1 and J is TRBJ2-5; 10 positions match TRBD2. Germline V lookup: CDR1 SGHRS, CDR2 YFSETQ. This CDR3 contains 17 residues. V was clipped by 0 bases and J by 5 bases; unmatched bases: 10. In nucleotides, the CDR3 is TGCGCCAGCAGCTTGGGGACAAGCGGGGGGGCCGGGGAGACCCAGTACTTC. It encodes CASSLGTSGGAGETQYF.

The chain links TRBV6-5 to TRBJ1-4; 10 nucleotides align to TRBD1. Germline V lookup: CDR1 MNHEY, CDR2 SVGAGI. This CDR3 comprises 14 residues. With V trimmed by 7 bases and J by 5 bases, 4 bases remained unmatched. The CDR3 loop is CASKPGQGNEKLFF. In DNA, the CDR3 is TGTGCCAGCAAACCGGGACAGGGGAATGAAAAACTGTTTTTT.

The V call is TRBV11-2, the J call TRBJ1-1; maybe TRBD1 (5 bases). CDR1 SGHAT and CDR2 FQNNGV come from the germline V gene. This CDR3 comprises 14 residues. V was clipped by 5 bases and J by 5 bases, with 15 bases between them. Here the CDR3 reads CASSPFFGGTEAFF. The CDR3 nucleotides read TGTGCCAGCAGCCCATTCTTTGGGGGGACTGAAGCTTTCTTT. Drawing the rest from reference TRBV11-2 and TRBJ1-1, the complete variable domain is EAGVAQSPRYKIIEKRQSVAFWCNPISGHATLYWYQQILGQGPKLLIQFQNNGVVDDSQLPKDRFSAERLKGVDSTLKIQPAKLEDSAVYLCASSPFFGGTEAFFGQGTRLTVV.

This chain uses TRBV25-1 with TRBJ2-2; possibly TRBD2 for D (6 bases). The V end was cut by 5 bases, the J end by 4 bases, with 20 bases between. Germline V gene sequence: CDR1 MGHDK, CDR2 SYGVNS. The CDR3 loop spans 17 amino acids. CDR3 loop: CASSSLGLGEVTGELFF. The DNA of the CDR3 is TGTGCCAGCAGTTCCTTAGGGCTGGGGGAGGTCACCGGGGAGCTGTTTTTT.

The V and J genes are TRBV18 and TRBJ2-5, with 7 bases lining up with TRBD1. Germline trimming cut 6 bases from V and 5 bases from J; bases unmatched to any gene: 9. Germline CDR1 is KGHSH and CDR2 is LQKENI. The CDR3 totals 14 residues. CDR3 sequence: CASSPEGQRETQYF. CDR3 nucleotide sequence: TGTGCCAGCTCTCCCGAGGGACAGAGGGAGACCCAGTACTTC.

This chain connects TRBV5-4 to TRBJ1-2; D gene ambiguous. The CDR3 totals 14 residues. Trimming removed 0 bases from V and 6 bases from J, with 12 bases in between. Germline-derived CDR1 and CDR2 are SGHNT and YYREEE (reference sequence). CDR3 coding DNA: TGTGCCAGCAGCTTGGCCAACGAGGTTCATGGCTACACCTTC. Translation: CASSLANEVHGYTF.

The chain combines TRBV6-5 with TRBJ2-3; 8 bases match TRBD2. Germline CDR1 MNHEY, CDR2 SVGAGI. The CDR3 has 15 amino acids. Trimming cost V 5 bases and J 2 bases; bases outside gene matches: 6. CDR3 residues: CASSGGRRTTDTQYF. In nucleotides, the CDR3 is TGTGCCAGCAGTGGCGGGAGGAGGACCACAGATACGCAGTATTTT.

The chain joins TRBV30 to TRBJ1-4; D not resolved. This CDR3 is 15 amino acids long. Germline assignment: CDR1 GTSNPN and CDR2 SVGIG (reference sequence). Trimming stripped 2 bases from V and 10 bases from J, with 20 bases between. CDR3 sequence: CAWSSPGMALGKLFF. The CDR3 bases are TGTGCCTGGAGTTCGCCGGGGATGGCGCTGGGAAAACTGTTTTTT.

The chain employs TRBV4-1 and TRBJ1-1, with TRBD1 identical over 8 bases. CDR3 size: 14 residues. Germline CDR1 reads MGHRA; CDR2 reads YSYEKL. V lost 4 bases and J lost 0; bases outside the gene matches: 1. CDR3 protein: CASSPTGVNTEAFF. The CDR3 nucleotides read TGCGCCAGCAGCCCGACAGGGGTGAACACTGAAGCTTTCTTT.

CDR3 region: CASSETGPYEQYF. The CDR3 nucleotides are TGTGCCAGCAGTGAGACAGGTCCTTACGAGCAGTACTTC. The chain recombines TRBV6-1 with TRBJ2-7; a possible D gene is TRBD1 (6 bases). The CDR3 has 13 residues. Germline values: CDR1 MNHNS, CDR2 SASEGT. Trimming shortened V by 3 bases and J by 4 bases, and 10 bases separated the two germline ends.

J is TRBJ2-1 and V is TRBV19; 12 bases are shared with TRBD2. Germline V gene sequence: CDR1 LNHDA, CDR2 SQIVND (reference sequence). This CDR3 is 20 amino acids long. Unmatched junction bases numbered 17, after V lost 3 bases and J lost 5 bases. DNA of the CDR3: TGTGCCAGTAGTATGTTCCCTAGCGGGGGGGCCTTCCCCGGCGACAATGAGCAGTTCTTC. Translated, it gives CASSMFPSGGAFPGDNEQFF.

CDR3 region: CASSQYGASGSSYNEQFF. CDR3 nucleotides: TGTGCCAGCAGCCAATACGGGGCTAGCGGGAGCTCCTACAATGAGCAGTTCTTC. The chain has TRBV4-2 and TRBJ2-1; 10 bases are a match to TRBD2. V gave up 2 bases and J gave up 0 bases; unmatched junction bases: 7. The germline CDR1 and CDR2 sequences are LGHNA and YNFKEQ. There are 18 residues in the CDR3.

The chain joins TRBV29-1 to TRBJ2-1; 11 bases map to TRBD2. Germline V gene data show CDR1 as SQVTM and CDR2 as ANQGSEA. The CDR3 totals 12 residues. Trimming removed 7 bases from V and 8 bases from J; junction bases left unmatched: 4. CDR3 region: CSATSGSHEQFF. CDR3 bases: TGCAGCGCAACTAGCGGGAGTCATGAGCAGTTCTTC.

V gene TRBV5-1 combines with J gene TRBJ2-5; tentative D call: TRBD1 (5 bases). The V gene lost 1 base and the J gene lost 2 bases, with 6 bases spanning the gap. The CDR3 spans 13 residues. Germline loops: CDR1 SGHRS, CDR2 YFSETQ. The CDR3 DNA reads as TGCGCCAGCAGCTTGCAGGGTCAAGAGACCCAGTACTTC. This encodes CASSLQGQETQYF.

The rearrangement joins TRBV5-1 to TRBJ1-2, with D possibly being TRBD1 (5 bases). V was shortened by 4 bases and J by 0 bases, with 10 bases between the two germline ends. CDR1 and CDR2 (germline): SGHRS, YFSETQ. The length of the CDR3 is 14 residues. DNA of the CDR3: TGCGCCAGCAGCCCGGACACCTCTAACTATGGCTACACCTTC. Amino acid sequence: CASSPDTSNYGYTF.

Remarks on this clone: The sample holds other DNA sequences that translate to the same CDR3. This rearrangement joins TRBV5-1 to TRBJ1-1, with 8 positions matching TRBD1. CDR1 and CDR2 (germline): SGHRS, YFSETQ. The CDR3 runs 14 residues. V was clipped by 4 bases and J by 2 bases; unmatched bases: 4. CDR3 region: CASSHTGGNTEAFF. Here the CDR3 DNA reads TGCGCCAGCAGCCATACAGGGGGTAACACTGAAGCTTTCTTT. The full variable domain, its missing parts supplied by reference TRBV5-1 and TRBJ1-1, is KAGVTQTPRYLIKTRGQQVTLSCSPISGHRSVSWYQQTPGQGLQFLFEYFSETQRNKGNFPGRFSGRQFSNSRSEMNVSTLELGDSALYLCASSHTGGNTEAFFGQGTRLTVV.

The rearrangement joins TRBV4-2 to TRBJ2-1; maybe TRBD1 (6 bases). The CDR3 has 15 residues. Trimming stripped 0 bases from V and 8 bases from J, with 14 bases between. The germline CDR1 and CDR2 sequences are LGHNA and YNFKEQ. CDR3 DNA: TGTGCCAGCAGCCAAGACGGTCAGGGGCTGGATGAGCAGTTCTTC. Translation gives CASSQDGQGLDEQFF.

This chain connects TRBV6-5 to TRBJ2-5; tentatively, D is TRBD1 (5 bases). Looked up from germline, CDR1 is MNHEY and CDR2 is SVGAGI. Deletions cut 6 bases from V and 4 bases from J, with 15 bases between. This CDR3 spans 14 amino acids. The CDR3 region is CASSPRTFTETQYF. CDR3 nucleotide sequence: TGTGCCAGCAGCCCAAGGACATTTACAGAGACCCAGTACTTC.

The chain has TRBV4-1 and TRBJ1-1; 7 bases match TRBD1. The V gene's germline CDR1 is MGHRA and CDR2 YSYEKL. The J segment lost 7 bases and the V segment lost 2 bases, leaving 7 bases of the junction unmatched. The CDR3 sequence is 14 residues long. The CDR3 DNA reads TGCGCCAGCAGCCAAAGACAGGGTTGGGATGAAGCTTTCTTT. Amino acid sequence: CASSQRQGWDEAFF.

The CDR3 is CAWSVKTGNTEAFF. CDR3 DNA: TGTGCCTGGAGCGTAAAGACAGGGAACACTGAAGCTTTCTTT. This chain uses TRBV30 with TRBJ1-1; D may be TRBD1 (6 bases). Trimming shortened V by 3 bases and J by 1 base, and 12 bases separated the two germline ends. CDR1 GTSNPN and CDR2 SVGIG come from the germline V gene (reference sequence). The CDR3 totals 14 residues.

This chain connects TRBV5-1 to TRBJ2-7, with D possibly being TRBD2 (5 bases). CDR3 length: 16 residues. Per the germline V gene, CDR1 is SGHRS and CDR2 is YFSETQ. V was shortened by 0 bases and J by 0 bases, with 13 bases between the two germline ends. The CDR3 spells CASSLEIAGSSYEQYF. The CDR3 DNA reads TGCGCCAGCAGCTTGGAAATTGCGGGCAGCTCCTACGAGCAGTACTTC.